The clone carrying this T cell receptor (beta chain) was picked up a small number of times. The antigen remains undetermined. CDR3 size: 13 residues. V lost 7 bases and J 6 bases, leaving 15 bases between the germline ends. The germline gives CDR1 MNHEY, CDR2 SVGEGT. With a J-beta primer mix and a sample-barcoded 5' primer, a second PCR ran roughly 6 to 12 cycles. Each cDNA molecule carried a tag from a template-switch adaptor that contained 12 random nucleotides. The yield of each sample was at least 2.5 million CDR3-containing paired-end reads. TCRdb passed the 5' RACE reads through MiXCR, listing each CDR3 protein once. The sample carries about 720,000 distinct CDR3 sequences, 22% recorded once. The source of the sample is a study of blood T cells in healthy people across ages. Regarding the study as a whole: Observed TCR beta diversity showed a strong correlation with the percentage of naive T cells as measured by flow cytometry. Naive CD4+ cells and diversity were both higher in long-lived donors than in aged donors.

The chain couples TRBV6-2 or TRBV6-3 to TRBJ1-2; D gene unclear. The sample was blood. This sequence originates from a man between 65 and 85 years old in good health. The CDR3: CASTSDGLHGYTF. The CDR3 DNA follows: TGTGCCAGCACTTCGGACGGGTTGCATGGCTACACCTTC.